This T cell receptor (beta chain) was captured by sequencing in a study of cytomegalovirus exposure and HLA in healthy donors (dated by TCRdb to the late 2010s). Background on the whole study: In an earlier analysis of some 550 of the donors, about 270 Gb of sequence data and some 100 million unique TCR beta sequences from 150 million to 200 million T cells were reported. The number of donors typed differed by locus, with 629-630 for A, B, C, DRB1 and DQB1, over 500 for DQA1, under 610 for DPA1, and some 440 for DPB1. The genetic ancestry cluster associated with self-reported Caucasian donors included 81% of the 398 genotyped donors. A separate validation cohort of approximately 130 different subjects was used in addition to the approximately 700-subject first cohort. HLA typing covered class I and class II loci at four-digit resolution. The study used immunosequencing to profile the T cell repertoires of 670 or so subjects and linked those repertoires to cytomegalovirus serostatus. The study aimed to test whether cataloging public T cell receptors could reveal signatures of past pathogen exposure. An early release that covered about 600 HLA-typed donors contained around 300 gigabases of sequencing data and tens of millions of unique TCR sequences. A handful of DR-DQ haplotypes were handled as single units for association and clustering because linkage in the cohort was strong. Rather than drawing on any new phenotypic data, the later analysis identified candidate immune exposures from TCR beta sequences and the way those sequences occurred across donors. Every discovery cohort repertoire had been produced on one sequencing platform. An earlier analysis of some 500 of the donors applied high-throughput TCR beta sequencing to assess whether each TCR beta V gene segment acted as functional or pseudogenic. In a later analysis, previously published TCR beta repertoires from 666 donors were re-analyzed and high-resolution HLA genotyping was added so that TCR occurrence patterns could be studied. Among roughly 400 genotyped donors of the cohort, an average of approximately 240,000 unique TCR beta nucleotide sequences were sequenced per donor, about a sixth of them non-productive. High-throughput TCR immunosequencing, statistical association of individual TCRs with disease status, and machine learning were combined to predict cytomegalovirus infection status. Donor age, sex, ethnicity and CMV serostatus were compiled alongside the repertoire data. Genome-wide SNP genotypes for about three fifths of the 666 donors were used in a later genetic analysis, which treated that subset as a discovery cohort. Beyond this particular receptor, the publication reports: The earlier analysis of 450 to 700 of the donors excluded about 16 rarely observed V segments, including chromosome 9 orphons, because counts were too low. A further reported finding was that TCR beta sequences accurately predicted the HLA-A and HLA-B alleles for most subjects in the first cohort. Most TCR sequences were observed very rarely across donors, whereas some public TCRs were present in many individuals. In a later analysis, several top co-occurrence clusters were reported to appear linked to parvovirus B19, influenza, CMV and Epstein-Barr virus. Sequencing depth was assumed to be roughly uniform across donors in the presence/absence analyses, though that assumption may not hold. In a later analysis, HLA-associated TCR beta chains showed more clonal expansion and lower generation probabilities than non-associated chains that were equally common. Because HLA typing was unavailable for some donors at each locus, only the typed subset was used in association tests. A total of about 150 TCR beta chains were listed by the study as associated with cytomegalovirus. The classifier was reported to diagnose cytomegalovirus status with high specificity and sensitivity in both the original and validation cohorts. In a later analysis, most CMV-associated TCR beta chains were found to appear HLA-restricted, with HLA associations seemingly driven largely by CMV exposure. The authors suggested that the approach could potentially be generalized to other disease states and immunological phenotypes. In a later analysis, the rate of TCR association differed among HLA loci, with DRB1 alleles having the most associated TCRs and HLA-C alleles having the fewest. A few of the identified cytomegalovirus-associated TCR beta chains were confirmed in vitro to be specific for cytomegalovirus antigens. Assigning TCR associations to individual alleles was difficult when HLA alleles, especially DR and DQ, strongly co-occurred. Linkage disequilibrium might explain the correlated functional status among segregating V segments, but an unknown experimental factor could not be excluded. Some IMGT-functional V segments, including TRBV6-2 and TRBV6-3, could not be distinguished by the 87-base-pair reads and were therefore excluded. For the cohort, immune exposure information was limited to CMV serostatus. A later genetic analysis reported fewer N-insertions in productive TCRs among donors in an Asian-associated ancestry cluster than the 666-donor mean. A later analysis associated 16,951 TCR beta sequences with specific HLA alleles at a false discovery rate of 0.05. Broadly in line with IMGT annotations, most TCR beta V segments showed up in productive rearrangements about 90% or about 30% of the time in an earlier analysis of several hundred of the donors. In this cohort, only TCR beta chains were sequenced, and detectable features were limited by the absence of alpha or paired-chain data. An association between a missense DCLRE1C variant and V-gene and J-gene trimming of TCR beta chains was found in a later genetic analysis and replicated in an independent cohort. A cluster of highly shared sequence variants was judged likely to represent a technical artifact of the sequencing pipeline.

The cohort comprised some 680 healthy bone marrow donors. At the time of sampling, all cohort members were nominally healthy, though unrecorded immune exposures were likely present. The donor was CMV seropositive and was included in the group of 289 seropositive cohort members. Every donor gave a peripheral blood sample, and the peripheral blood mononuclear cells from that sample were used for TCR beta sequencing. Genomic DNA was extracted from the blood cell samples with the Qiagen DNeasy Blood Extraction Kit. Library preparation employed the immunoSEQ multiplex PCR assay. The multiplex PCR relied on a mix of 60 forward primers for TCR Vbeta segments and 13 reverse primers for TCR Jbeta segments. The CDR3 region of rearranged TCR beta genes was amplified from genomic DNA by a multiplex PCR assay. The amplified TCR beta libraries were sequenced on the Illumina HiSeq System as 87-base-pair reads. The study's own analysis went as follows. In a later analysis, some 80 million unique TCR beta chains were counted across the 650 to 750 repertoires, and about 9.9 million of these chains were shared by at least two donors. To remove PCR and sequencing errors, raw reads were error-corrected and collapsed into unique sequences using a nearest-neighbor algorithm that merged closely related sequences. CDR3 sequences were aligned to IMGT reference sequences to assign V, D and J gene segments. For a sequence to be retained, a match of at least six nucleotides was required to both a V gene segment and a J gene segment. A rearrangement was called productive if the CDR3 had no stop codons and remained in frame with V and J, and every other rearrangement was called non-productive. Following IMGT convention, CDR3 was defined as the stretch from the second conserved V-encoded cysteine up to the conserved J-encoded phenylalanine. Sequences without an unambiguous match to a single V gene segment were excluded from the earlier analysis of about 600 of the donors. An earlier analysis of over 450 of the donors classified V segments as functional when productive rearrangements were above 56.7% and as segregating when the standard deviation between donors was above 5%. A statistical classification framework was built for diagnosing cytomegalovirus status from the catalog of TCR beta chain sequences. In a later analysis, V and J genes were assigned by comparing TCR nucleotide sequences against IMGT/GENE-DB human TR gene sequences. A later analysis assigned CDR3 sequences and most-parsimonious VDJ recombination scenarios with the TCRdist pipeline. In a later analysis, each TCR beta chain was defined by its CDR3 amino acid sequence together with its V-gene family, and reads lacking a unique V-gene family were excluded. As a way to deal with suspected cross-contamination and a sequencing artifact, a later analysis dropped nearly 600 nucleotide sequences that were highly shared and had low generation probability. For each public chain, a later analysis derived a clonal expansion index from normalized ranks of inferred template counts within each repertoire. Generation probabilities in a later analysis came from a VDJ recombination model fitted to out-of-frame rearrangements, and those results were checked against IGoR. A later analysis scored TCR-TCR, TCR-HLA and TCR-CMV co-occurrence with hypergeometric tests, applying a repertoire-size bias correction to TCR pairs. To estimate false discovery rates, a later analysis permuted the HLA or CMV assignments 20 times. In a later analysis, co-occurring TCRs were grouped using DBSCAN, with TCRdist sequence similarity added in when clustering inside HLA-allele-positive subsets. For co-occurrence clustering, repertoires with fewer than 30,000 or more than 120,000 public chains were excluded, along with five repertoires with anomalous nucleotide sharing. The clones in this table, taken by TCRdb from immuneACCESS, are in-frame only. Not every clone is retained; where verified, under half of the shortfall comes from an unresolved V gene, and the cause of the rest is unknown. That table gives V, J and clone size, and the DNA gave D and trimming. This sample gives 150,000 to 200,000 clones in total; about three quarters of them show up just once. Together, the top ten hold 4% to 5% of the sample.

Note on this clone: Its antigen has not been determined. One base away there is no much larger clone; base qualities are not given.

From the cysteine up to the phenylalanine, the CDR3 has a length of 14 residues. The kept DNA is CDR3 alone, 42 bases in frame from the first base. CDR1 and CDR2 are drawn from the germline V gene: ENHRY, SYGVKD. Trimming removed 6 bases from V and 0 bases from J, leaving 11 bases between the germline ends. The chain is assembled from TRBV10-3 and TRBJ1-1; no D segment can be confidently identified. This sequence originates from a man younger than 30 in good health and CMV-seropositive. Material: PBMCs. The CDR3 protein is CAIRYTELNTEAFF. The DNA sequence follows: TGTGCCATCAGATACACAGAGCTGAACACTGAAGCTTTCTTT.